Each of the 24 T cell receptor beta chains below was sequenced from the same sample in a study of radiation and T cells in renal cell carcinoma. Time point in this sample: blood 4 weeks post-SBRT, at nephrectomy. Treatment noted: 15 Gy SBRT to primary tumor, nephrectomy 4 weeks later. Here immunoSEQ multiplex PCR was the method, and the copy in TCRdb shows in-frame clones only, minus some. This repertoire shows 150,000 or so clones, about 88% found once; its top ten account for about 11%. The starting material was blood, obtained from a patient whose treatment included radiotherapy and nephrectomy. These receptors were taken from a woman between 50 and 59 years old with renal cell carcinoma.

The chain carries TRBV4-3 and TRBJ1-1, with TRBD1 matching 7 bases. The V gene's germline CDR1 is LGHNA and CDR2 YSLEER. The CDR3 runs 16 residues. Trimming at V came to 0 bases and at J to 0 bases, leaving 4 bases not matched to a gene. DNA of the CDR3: TGCGCCAGCAGCCAAGACCATACAGGGGTGAACACTGAAGCTTTCTTT. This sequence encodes CASSQDHTGVNTEAFF.

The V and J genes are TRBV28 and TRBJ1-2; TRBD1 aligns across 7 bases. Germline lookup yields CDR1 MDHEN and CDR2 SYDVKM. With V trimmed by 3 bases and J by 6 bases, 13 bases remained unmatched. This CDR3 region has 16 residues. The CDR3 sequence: CASSLGDYYRGDGYTF. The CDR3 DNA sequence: TGTGCCAGCAGTTTGGGTGACTACTACAGGGGTGATGGCTACACCTTC.

This CDR3 is CASRAGYSNQPQHF. The CDR3 coding sequence is TGTGCCAGCAGGGCAGGGTATAGCAATCAGCCCCAGCATTTT. This rearrangement joins TRBV6-5 to TRBJ1-5; weak D call: TRBD1 (5 bases). Trimming stripped 6 bases from V and 0 bases from J, with 9 bases between. The CDR3 runs 14 residues. Germline-derived CDR1 and CDR2 are MNHEY and SVGAGI.

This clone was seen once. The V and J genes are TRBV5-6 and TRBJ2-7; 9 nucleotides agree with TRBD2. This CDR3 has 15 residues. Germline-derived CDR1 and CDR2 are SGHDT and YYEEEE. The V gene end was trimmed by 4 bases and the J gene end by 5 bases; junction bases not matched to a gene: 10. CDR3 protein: CASSKGTSTADEQYF. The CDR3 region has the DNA TGTGCCAGCAGCAAAGGGACTAGCACCGCTGACGAGCAGTACTTC. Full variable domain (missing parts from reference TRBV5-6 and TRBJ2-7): DAGVTQSPTHLIKTRGQQVTLRCSPKSGHDTVSWYQQALGQGPQFIFQYYEEEERQRGNFPDRFSGHQFPNYSSELNVNALLLGDSALYLCASSKGTSTADEQYFGPGTRLTVT.

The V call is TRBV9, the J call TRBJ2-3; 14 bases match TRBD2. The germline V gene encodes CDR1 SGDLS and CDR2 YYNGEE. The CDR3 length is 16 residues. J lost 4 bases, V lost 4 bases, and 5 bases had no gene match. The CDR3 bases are TGTGCCAGCAGCTTCGGGACTAGCGGGGGACCAGATACGCAGTATTTT. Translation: CASSFGTSGGPDTQYF.

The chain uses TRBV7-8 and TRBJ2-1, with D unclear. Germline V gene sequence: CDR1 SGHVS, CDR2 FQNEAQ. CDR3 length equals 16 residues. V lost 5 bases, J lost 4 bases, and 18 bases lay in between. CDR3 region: CASSPTPAPLYNEQFF. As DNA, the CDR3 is TGTGCCAGCAGCCCAACTCCAGCGCCTCTATACAATGAGCAGTTCTTC.

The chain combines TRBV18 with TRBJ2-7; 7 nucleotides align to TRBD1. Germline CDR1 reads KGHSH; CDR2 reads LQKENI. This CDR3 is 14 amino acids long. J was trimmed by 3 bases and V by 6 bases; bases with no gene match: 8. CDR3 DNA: TGTGCCAGCTCCCCCGACAGGGACGACTACGAGCAGTACTTC. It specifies CASSPDRDDYEQYF.

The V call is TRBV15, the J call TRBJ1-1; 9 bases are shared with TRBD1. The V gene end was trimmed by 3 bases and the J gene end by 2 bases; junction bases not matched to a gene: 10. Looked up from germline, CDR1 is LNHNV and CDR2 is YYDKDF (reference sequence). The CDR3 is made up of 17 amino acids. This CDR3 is CATSRAWGQGINTEAFF. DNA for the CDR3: TGTGCCACCAGCAGGGCCTGGGGACAGGGTATTAACACTGAAGCTTTCTTT.

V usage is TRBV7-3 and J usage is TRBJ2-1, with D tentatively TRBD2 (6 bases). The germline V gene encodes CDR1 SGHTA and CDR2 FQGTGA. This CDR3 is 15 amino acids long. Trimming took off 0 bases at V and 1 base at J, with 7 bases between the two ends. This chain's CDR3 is CASSLTGRSYNEQFF. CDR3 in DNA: TGTGCCAGCAGCTTAACCGGGAGATCCTACAATGAGCAGTTCTTC. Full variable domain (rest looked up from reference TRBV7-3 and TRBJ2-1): GAGVSQTPSNKVTEKGKYVELRCDPISGHTALYWYRQSLGQGPEFLIYFQGTGAADDSGLPNDRFFAVRPEGSVSTLKIQRTERGDSAVYLCASSLTGRSYNEQFFGPGTRLTVL.

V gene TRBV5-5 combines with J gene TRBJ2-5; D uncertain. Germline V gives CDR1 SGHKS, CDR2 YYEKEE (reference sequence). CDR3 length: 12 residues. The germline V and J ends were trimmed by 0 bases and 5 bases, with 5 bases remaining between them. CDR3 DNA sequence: TGTGCCAGCAGCTTGGCTGGGGAGACCCAGTACTTC. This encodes CASSLAGETQYF.

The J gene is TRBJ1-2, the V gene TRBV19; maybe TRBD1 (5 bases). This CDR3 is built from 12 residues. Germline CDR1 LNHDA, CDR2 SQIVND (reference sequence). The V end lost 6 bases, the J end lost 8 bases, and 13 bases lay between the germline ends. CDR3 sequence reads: CASRGDRLGYTF. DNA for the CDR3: TGTGCCAGTAGGGGGGACCGCCTAGGCTACACCTTC.

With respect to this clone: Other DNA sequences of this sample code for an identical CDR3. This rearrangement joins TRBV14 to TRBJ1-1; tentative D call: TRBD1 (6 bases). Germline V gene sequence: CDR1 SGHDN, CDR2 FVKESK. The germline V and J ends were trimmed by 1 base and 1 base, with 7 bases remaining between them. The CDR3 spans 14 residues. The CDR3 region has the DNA TGTGCCAGCAGCCAAGGGGGGGCGAACACTGAAGCTTTCTTT. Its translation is CASSQGGANTEAFF.

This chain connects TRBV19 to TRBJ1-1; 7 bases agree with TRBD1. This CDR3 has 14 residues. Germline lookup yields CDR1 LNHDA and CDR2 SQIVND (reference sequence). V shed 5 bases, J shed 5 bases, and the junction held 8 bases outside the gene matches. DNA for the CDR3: TGTGCCAGTAGTCCCGCAGGGGGTATAACTGAAGCTTTCTTT. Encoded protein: CASSPAGGITEAFF.

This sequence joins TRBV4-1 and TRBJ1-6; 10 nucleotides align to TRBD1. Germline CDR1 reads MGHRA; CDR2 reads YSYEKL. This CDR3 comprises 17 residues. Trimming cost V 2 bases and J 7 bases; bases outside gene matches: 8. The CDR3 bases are TGCGCCAGCAGCCAACGGCCGGGACAGGGGTACAATTCACCCCTCCACTTT. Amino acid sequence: CASSQRPGQGYNSPLHF.

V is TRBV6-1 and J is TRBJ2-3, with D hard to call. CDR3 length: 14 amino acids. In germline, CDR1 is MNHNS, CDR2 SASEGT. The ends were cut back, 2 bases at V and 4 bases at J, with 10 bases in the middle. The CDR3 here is CASSELGQSDTQYF. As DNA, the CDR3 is TGTGCCAGCAGTGAACTAGGCCAATCAGATACGCAGTATTTT.

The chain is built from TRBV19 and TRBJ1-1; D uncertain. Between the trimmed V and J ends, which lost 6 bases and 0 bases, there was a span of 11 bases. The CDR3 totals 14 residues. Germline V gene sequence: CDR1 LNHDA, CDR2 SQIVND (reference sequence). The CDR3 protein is CASRSGFMNTEAFF. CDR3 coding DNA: TGTGCCAGTAGGTCAGGATTCATGAACACTGAAGCTTTCTTT.

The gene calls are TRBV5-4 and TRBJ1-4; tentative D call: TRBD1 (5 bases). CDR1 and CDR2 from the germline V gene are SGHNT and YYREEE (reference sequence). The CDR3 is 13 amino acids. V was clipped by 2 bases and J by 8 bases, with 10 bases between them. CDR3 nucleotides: TGTGCCAGCAGCTTCCAGGGAGAGGAAAAACTGTTTTTT. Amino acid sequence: CASSFQGEEKLFF.

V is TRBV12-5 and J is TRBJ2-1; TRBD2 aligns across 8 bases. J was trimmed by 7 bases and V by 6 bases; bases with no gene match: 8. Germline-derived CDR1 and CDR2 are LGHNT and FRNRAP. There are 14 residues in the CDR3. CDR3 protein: CASGRGGLINEQFF. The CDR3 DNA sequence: TGTGCTAGTGGACGGGGGGGCTTGATTAATGAGCAGTTCTTC.

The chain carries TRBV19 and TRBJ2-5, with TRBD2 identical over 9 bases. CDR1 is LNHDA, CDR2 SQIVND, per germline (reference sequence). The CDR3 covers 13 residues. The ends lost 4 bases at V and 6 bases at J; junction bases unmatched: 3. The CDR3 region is CASSTSGGQTQYF. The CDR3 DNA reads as TGTGCCAGTAGTACCAGCGGGGGGCAGACCCAGTACTTC.

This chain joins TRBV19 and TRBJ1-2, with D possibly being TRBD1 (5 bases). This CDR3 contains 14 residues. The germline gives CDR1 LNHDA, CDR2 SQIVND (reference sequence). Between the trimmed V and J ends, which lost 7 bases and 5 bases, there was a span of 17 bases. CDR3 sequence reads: CASTGGLHVYGYTF. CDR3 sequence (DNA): TGTGCCAGTACCGGGGGACTGCACGTATATGGCTACACCTTC.

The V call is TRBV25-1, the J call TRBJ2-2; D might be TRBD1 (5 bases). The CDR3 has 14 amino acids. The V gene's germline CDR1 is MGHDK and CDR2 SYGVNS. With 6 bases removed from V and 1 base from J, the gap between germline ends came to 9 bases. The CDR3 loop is CASRRTGNTGELFF. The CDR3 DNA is TGTGCCAGCAGACGAACAGGGAACACCGGGGAGCTGTTTTTT. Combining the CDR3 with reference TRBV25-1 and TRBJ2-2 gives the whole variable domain EADIYQTPRYLVIGTGKKITLECSQTMGHDKMYWYQQDPGMELHLIHYSYGVNSTEKGDLSSESTVSRIRTEHFPLTLESARPSHTSQYLCASRRTGNTGELFFGEGSRLTVL.

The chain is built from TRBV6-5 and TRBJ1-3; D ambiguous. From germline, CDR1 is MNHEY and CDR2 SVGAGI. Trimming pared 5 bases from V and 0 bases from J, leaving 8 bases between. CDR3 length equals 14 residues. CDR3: CASSPEHSGNTIYF. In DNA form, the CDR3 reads TGTGCCAGCAGTCCAGAACACTCTGGAAACACCATATATTTT.

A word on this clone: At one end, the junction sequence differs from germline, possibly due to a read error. The CDR3 is CASSLGSGF. CDR3 in DNA: TGTGCCAGCAGCTTGGGGTCGGGGTTC. The chain uses TRBV5-5 and TRBJ2-7; possible D gene TRBD2, 5 bases. Germline V gene sequence: CDR1 SGHKS, CDR2 YYEKEE (reference sequence). There are 9 residues in the CDR3.

The CDR3 loop reads CASSFNQGSSYNEQFF. The CDR3 nucleotides read TGCGCCAGCAGCTTTAACCAAGGAAGCTCCTACAATGAGCAGTTCTTC. This chain joins TRBV5-1 and TRBJ2-1; D is unresolved. The V and J ends lost 2 bases and 0 bases respectively, with 12 bases between them. This CDR3 contains 16 residues. Per the germline V gene, CDR1 is SGHRS and CDR2 is YFSETQ.